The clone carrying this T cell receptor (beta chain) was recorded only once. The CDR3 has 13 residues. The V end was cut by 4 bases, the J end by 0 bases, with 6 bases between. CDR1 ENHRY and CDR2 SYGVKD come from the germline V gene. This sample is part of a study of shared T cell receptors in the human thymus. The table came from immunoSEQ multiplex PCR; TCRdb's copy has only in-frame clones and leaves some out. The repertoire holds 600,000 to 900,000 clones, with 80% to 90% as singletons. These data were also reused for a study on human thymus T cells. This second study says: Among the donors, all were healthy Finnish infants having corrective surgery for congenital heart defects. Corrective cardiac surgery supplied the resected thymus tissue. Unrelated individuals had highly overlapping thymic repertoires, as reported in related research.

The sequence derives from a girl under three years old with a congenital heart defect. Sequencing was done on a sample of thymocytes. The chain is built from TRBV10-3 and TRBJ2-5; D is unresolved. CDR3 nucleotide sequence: TGTGCCATCAGTGGGAGTAACCAAGAGACCCAGTACTTC. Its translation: CAISGSNQETQYF.